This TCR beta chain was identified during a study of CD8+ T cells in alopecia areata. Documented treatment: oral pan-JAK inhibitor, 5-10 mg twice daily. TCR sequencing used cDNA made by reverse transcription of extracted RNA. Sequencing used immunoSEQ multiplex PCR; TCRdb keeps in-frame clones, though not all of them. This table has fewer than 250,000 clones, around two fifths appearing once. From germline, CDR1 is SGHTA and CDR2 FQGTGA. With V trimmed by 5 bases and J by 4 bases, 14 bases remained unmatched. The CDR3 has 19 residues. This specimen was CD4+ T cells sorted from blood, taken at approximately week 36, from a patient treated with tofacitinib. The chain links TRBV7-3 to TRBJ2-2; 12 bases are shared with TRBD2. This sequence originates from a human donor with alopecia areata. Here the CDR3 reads CASSKKPTSGRGSTGELFF. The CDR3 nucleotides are TGTGCCAGCAGCAAAAAACCGACTAGCGGGAGAGGAAGCACCGGGGAGCTGTTTTTT.